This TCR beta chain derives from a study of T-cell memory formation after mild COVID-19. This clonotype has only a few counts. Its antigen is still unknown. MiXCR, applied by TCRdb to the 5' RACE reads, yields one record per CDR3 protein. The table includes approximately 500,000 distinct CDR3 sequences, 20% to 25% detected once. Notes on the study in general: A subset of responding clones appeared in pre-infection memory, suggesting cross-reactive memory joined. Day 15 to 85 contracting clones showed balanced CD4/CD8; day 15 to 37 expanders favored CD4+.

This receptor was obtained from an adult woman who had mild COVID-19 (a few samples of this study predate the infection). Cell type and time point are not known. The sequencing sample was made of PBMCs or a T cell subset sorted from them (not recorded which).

CDR3 protein: CASSQEPEGRFGAFF. As DNA, the CDR3 is TGTGCCAGCAGCCAAGAGCCAGAGGGGAGGTTCGGAGCTTTCTTT. The rearrangement joins TRBV3-1 to TRBJ1-1; D possibly corresponds to TRBD1 (5 bases). The CDR3 is made up of 15 amino acids. Trimming shortened V by 0 bases and J by 10 bases, and 18 bases separated the two germline ends. Per germline, CDR1 LGHDT and CDR2 YNNKEL (reference sequence).